These 3 T cell receptor beta chains were sequenced from one sample in a study of T cell clones after liver transplantation. This table comes from immunoSEQ multiplex PCR, and its TCRdb copy is limited to in-frame clones, with some not included. Among about 120,000 clones listed, around nine tenths were seen once. The material sequenced was CD4+ T cells from blood, taken 12 months after liver transplant. These receptors were obtained from a human patient who received a liver transplant. Some T cells could come from the graft donor.

J is TRBJ1-2 and V is TRBV4-3; unclear D gene. The V end lost 1 base, the J end lost 4 bases, and 16 bases lay between the germline ends. The CDR3 covers 16 residues. Germline CDR1 is LGHNA and CDR2 is YSLEER. CDR3 loop: CASSQVKSGQPYGYTF. The CDR3 DNA reads as TGCGCCAGCAGCCAAGTTAAAAGTGGGCAGCCCTATGGCTACACCTTC.

This chain links TRBV4-2 with TRBJ2-7, with 12 bases fitting TRBD2. Germline CDR1 is LGHNA and CDR2 is YNFKEQ. The CDR3 is 16 amino acids. V was pared by 4 bases and J by 1 base, with 5 bases of the junction left unmatched. The CDR3 sequence is CASSPGLAGLSYEQYF. The CDR3 bases are TGTGCCAGCAGCCCCGGACTAGCGGGACTGTCCTACGAGCAGTACTTC.

This clone was seen just once. The chain carries TRBV7-3 and TRBJ2-3, with D perhaps matching TRBD2 (5 bases). Germline CDR1 reads SGHTA; CDR2 reads FQGTGA. Trimming shortened V by 3 bases and J by 4 bases, and 8 bases separated the two germline ends. This CDR3 has 13 residues. The CDR3 here is CASSLRAADTQYF. The CDR3, as DNA: TGTGCCAGCAGCTTGAGGGCGGCAGATACGCAGTATTTT.